The clone carrying this TCR beta chain was observed many times. Uncontrolled infections, other autoimmune diseases, pregnancy or lactation led to exclusion of patients. V was shortened by 7 bases and J by 2 bases, with 15 bases between the two germline ends. CDR3 size: 15 residues. The germline V gene encodes CDR1 MDHEN and CDR2 SYDVKM. This entry is derived from a study of T cells in Graves' hyperthyroidism and ophthalmopathy. RNA transcripts served as the template for amplifying TCR beta CDR3 regions. Carried out on the TCR CDR3, a first-round RT-PCR used the HTBI primer set. TCRdb recomputed calls from the multiplex PCR reads with MiXCR, one row per CDR3 protein. Among roughly 360,000 distinct CDR3 sequences listed, approximately 13% were seen once.

This clonotype originated in a man aged 30 to 39 with Graves' hyperthyroidism that later progressed to Graves' ophthalmopathy. J is TRBJ1-5 and V is TRBV28; maybe TRBD1 (6 bases). The sample consisted of blood. CDR3 DNA: TGTGCCAGCAACCCCGAAAAGGGGGGCAATCAGCCCCAGCATTTT. Its protein is CASNPEKGGNQPQHF.